A selection of T cell receptor beta chains follows, all from one sample in a study of graft-versus-host responses after intestinal transplantation. The table came from immunoSEQ multiplex PCR; TCRdb's copy has only in-frame clones and leaves some out. The top ten hold 25% to 35% of the sample, which has some 5,700 clones, about 30% seen once. The sample here was alloreactive CD8+ T cells from a mixed lymphocyte reaction culture, taken before intestinal transplant. The receptors originated from a human patient who received an intestinal transplant. Each CDR3 is given with its conserved first and last residue. A D gene is named only where the DNA matches it firmly. Clone size is stated in some rows and not others, as once, few, many or a class when expanded.

j_call	d_call	clone_size	v_call	cdr3_nt	cdr3_aa
TRBJ2-7	TRBD2	few	TRBV27	TGTGCCAGCAGTTACGCTAGCGGGACCTACGAGCAGTACTTC	CASSYASGTYEQYF
TRBJ2-1	-	-	TRBV11-3	TGTGCCAGCAGCTTCGTCTCAGAACGGGGGTTATACAATGAGCAGTTCTTC	CASSFVSERGLYNEQFF
TRBJ2-1	TRBD2	few	TRBV6-6	TGTGCCAGCAGTTACACTAGCGGGAGATACAATGAGCAGTTCTTC	CASSYTSGRYNEQFF
TRBJ2-7	-	few	TRBV9	TGTGCCAGCAGCCTCGGGGGAGAATCTTACGAGCAGTACTTC	CASSLGGESYEQYF
TRBJ1-4	-	few	TRBV7-9	TGTGCCAGCAGCCACCTGAGAAGGGGCGACTTCCCAACTAATGAAAAACTGTTTTTT	CASSHLRRGDFPTNEKLFF
TRBJ2-1	-	-	TRBV5-6	TGTGCCAGCAGCTCAACAGGTCTCTACAATGAGCAGTTCTTC	CASSSTGLYNEQFF
TRBJ2-7	-	few	TRBV11-2	TGTGCCAGCAGCTTCTCGACTAGTATCTACGAGCAGTACTTC	CASSFSTSIYEQYF
TRBJ2-3	-	medium-sized	TRBV10-1	TGCGCCAGCCCCGGGGGTCAACTCGGAGATACGCAGTATTTT	CASPGGQLGDTQYF
TRBJ2-3	-	-	TRBV21-1	TGTGCCAGCAGAGGCTCTAGCGGTGGCACAGATACGCAGTATTTT	CASRGSSGGTDTQYF
TRBJ2-7	TRBD2	-	TRBV27	TGTGCCAGCAGTTTTATAGCGGGTTTCTACGAGCAGTACTTC	CASSFIAGFYEQYF
TRBJ2-5	TRBD2	-	TRBV15	TGTGCCACCAGCATGAGTTTTATTAGGACTAGCGGATACCAAGAGACCCAGTACTTC	CATSMSFIRTSGYQETQYF
TRBJ2-7	TRBD1	-	TRBV7-9	TGTGCCAGCAGTCACGGACAGGGGGCTACCTACGAGCAGTACTTC	CASSHGQGATYEQYF
TRBJ1-4	-	-	TRBV5-1	TGCGCCAGCAGCTTGGCGCGAAATGAAAAACTGTTTTTT	CASSLARNEKLFF
TRBJ2-7	-	-	TRBV5-1	TGCGCCAGCAACAAAAAGCTTATAGGACATAGGTACGAGCAGTACTTC	CASNKKLIGHRYEQYF